This entry concerns a single TCR beta chain. Its recognized antigen is unknown. No per-base quality is available; no much larger clone lies one base away. This sample is drawn from a study of CD8 T cells in ankylosing spondylitis (dated by TCRdb to about 2017). Concerning the study at large: The study set out to find disease-linked TCR variants by profiling T cell receptor beta repertoires in ankylosing spondylitis patients and healthy donors. The whole study cohort included about a hundred healthy donors and roughly 24 ankylosing spondylitis patients. Peripheral blood samples were taken, and synovial fluid was additionally collected from ankylosing spondylitis patients.

General findings and caveats noted by the study authors: According to the report, matched synovial fluid samples from ankylosing spondylitis patients were significantly enriched for the disease-linked clones. Blood from ankylosing spondylitis patients appeared to be characterized by a TCR beta motif made up of several highly homologous amino acid variants. Some TCR beta motif variants had previously been reported in synovial fluid and blood of reactive arthritis patients, which suggested common disease-initiation mechanisms. The disease-linked clones showed a CD8+ phenotype and occurred at relatively low frequencies in peripheral blood.

TCRdb lists the instrument as Illumina HiSeq 2500. Quantitative 5'-RACE with molecular barcodes was the method used to prepare the TCR beta libraries. As for the authors' bioinformatics: A new computational method based on a probabilistic model of VDJ rearrangement was used to identify disease-linked TCR variants. In-frame beta chains were kept once TCRdb had trimmed the public reads at Q25 with fastp and called clones with MiXCR. For every CDR3 protein sequence, its rows merge into one entry that carries the most common genes and DNA. The V and J calls shown here were made by TCRdb, not taken from the authors' results. The sample contains approximately 550,000 distinct CDR3 sequences, 10% to 15% of them found a single time. Together, the top ten hold under 7.5% of the sample. V drops 6 bases and J drops 1 base, leaving 18 bases in between. The CDR3 numbers 16 residues from cysteine through phenylalanine. Only the CDR3 portion is preserved as DNA: 48 bases, with reading frame beginning at the first base. For CDR1 and CDR2, the germline V gene (reference sequence) lists LGHDT and YNNKEL.

This receptor chain uses TRBV3-1 and TRBJ2-5; the D call is tentative, TRBD1 or TRBD2, as each matches 5 bases. Sequences were obtained from blood, either unsorted or a sorted T cell fraction (not recorded which). This clonotype was sampled from a male donor with ankylosing spondylitis. The CDR3 protein: CASSQTGTVFQETQYF. The DNA sequence reads TGTGCCAGCAGTCAAACCGGGACCGTTTTCCAAGAGACCCAGTACTTC.